A selection of T cell receptor beta chains follows, all from one sample in a study of cytomegalovirus exposure and HLA in healthy donors. Assay used: immunoSEQ multiplex PCR; TCRdb lists only in-frame clones, some missing. The table has about 140,000 clones, 75% seen once. The sequenced material came from PBMCs. The receptors originated from a man aged 18 to 29 in good health and CMV-seropositive. CDR3s include the opening cysteine and the closing phenylalanine or tryptophan. A D gene is named only where the DNA matches it firmly.

d_gene | v_gene | CDR3aa
- | TRBV18 | CASSPVPDTLQFF
TRBD2 | TRBV4-1 | CASSGRTGGSQETQYF
- | TRBV28 | CASLGGLVNTEAFF
TRBD1 | TRBV4-2 | CASSPTLLLDRRGSEAFF
TRBD1 | TRBV9 | CASSGWDRENTIYF
TRBD2 | TRBV10-1 | CASPRRGSGESTDTQYF
- | TRBV6-5 | CASSIGAGETQYF
TRBD2 | TRBV7-8 | CASSLWVAASGSNNEQFF
- | TRBV28 | CASSSTDSGANVLTF
- | TRBV28 | CASSPRSTWSREEYGYTF
TRBD1 | TRBV4-2 | CASSLSGTDKLNQPQHF
- | TRBV7-9 | CASGLTGTSSTDTQYF
- | TRBV18 | CASSLSGLRTEAFF
TRBD2 | TRBV28 | CASSLGLAGAEQHF
TRBD1 | TRBV7-9 | CASSPVRWKGASGANVLTF
TRBD2 | TRBV5-1 | CASRLASGRRADTQYF
- | TRBV7-9 | CASSLHVPTTDTQYF
- | TRBV25-1 | CASREETQYF
TRBD1 | TRBV2 | CASRPLTGRYEQYF
- | TRBV19 | CASKAGQTYTGELFF
TRBD2 | TRBV5-8 | CASSHGTTRTDTQYF
- | TRBV19 | CASSILTAGFDNEQFF
- | TRBV28 | CASSTPSGFYEQYF
TRBD2 | TRBV28 | CASRTPGTSVRDTQYF
TRBD1 | TRBV5-1 | CASSLFSGQGQTYYGYTF
- | TRBV7-3 | CASSLTGLSTDTQYF
- | TRBV7-2 | CASSTTTGLGNTIYF
- | TRBV28 | CASSLLGRGTGKYF
TRBD2 | TRBV11-1 | CASSQPKGRGYWNEQFF
- | TRBV6-6 | CASRTANTEAFF
TRBD2 | TRBV5-1 | CASRRETANTGELFF
TRBD2 | TRBV14 | CASSQDNQGLARDNEQFF
TRBD2 | TRBV7-2 | CASSLGGRAHNEQFF